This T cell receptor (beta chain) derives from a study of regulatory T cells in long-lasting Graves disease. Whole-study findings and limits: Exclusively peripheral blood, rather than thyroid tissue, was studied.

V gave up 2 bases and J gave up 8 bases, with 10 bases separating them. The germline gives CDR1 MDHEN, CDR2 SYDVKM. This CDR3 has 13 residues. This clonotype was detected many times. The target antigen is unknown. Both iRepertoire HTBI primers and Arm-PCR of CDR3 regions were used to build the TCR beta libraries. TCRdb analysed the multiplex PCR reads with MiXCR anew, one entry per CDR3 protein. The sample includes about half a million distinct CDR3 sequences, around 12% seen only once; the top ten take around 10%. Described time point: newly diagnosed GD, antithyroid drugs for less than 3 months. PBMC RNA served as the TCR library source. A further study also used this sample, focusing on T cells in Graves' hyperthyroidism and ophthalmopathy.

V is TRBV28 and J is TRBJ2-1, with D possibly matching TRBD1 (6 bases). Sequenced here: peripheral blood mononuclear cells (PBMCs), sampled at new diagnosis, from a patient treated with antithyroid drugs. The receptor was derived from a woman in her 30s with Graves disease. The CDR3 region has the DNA TGTGCCAGCAGTTTAGTCAGGGGCCATGAGCAGTTCTTC. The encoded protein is CASSLVRGHEQFF. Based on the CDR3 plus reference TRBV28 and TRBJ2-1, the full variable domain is DVKVTQSSRYLVKRTGEKVFLECVQDMDHENMFWYRQDPGLGLRLIYFSYDVKMKEKGDIPEGYSVSREKKERFSLILESASTNQTSMYLCASSLVRGHEQFFGPGTRLTVL.